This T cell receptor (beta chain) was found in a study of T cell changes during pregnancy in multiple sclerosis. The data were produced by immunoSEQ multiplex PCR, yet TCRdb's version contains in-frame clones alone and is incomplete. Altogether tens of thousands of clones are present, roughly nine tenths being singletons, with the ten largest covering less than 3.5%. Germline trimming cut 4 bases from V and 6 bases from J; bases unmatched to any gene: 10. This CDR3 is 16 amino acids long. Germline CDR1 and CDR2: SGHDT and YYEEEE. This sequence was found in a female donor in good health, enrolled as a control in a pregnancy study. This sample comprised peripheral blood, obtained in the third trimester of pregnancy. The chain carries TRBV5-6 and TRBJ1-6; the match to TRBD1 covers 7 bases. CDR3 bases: TGTGCCAGCAGCATCGCCGGGACAGCACGTAATTCACCCCTCCACTTT. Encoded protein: CASSIAGTARNSPLHF.